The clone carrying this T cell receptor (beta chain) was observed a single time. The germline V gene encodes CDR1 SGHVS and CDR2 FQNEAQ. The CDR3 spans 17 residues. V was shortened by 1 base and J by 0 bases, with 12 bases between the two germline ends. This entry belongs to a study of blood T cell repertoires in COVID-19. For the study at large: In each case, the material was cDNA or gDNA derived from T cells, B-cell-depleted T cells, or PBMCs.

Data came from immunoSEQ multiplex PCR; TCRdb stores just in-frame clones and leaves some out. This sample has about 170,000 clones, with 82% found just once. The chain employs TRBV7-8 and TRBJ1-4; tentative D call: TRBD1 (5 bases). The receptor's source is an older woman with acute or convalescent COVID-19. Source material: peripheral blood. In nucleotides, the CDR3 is TGTGCCAGCAGCTTAGGATCAGGGTTCTCAACTAATGAAAAACTGTTTTTT. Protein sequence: CASSLGSGFSTNEKLFF.